This T cell receptor (beta chain) was found in a study of T cells expressing NK-cell markers. Reprocessing the 5' RACE reads, TCRdb reports a single entry for every CDR3 protein and omits DNA. The listing contains about 260,000 distinct CDR3 sequences. Comments on this clonotype: Its antigen is still unknown.

The germline CDR1 and CDR2 sequences are SGHTA and FQGNSA. This CDR3 has 14 residues. Findings and limits, study-wide: Several of the donors carried dominant NKG2C+ clonotypes that took up roughly 1.0-8% of their CD8+ T cells. Dominance of the CD3+CD56-NKG2C+ fraction by these clonotypes also held in several donors.

Specimen: blood T cells: a sorted CD56 or NKG2C T cell subset, CD4+ or CD8+ T cells, or bulk PBMC T cells (not recorded which). The chain recombines TRBV7-2 with TRBJ1-4. The source of this sequence is a woman aged 18-69 years in good health. The CDR3 protein is CASLDEKAQEKLFF.